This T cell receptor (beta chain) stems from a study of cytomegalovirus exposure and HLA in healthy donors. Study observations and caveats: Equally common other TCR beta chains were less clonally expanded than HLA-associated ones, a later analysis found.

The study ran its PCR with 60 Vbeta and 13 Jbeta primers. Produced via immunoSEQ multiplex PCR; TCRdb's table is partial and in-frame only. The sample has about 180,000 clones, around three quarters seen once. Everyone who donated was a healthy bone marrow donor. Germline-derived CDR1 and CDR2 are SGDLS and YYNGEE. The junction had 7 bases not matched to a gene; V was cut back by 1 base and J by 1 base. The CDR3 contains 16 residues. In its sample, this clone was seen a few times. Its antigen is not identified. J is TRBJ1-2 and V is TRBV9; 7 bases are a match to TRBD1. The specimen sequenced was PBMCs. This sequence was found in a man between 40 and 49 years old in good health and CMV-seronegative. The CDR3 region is CASSVIDRVVNYGYTF. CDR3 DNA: TGTGCCAGCAGCGTAATAGACAGGGTGGTTAACTATGGCTACACCTTC.